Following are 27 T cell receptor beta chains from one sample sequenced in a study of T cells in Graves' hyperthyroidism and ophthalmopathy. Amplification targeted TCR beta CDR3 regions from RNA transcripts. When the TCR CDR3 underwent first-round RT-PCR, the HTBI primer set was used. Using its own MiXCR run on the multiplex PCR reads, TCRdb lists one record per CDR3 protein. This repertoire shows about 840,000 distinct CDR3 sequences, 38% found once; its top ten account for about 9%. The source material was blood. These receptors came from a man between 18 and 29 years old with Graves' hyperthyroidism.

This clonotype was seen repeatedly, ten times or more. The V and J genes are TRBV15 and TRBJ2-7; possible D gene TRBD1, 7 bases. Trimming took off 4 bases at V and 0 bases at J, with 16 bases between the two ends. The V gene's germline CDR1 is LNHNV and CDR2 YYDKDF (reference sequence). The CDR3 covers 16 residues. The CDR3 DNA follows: TGTGCCACCAGCACAACAGGGGAGGCCCTCTCCTACGAGCAGTACTTC. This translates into CATSTTGEALSYEQYF.

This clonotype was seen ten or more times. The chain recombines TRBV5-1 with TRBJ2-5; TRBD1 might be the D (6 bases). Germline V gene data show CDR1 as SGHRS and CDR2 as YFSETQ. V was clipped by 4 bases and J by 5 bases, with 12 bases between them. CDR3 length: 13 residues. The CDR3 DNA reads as TGCGCCAGCAGCACAGACAGGCGCGAGACCCAGTACTTC. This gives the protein CASSTDRRETQYF.

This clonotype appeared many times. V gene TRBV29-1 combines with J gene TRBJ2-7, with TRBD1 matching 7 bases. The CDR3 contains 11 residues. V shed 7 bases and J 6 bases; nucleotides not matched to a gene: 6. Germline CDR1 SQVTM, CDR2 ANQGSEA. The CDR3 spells CSAEGDSEQYF. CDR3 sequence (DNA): TGCAGCGCTGAGGGGGACAGCGAGCAGTACTTC.

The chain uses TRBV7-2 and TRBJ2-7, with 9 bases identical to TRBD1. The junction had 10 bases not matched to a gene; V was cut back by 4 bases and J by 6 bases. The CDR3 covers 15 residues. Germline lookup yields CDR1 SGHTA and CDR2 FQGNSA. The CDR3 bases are TGTGCCAGCAGCTCCTCGGGGACAGGGTTCGGCGAGCAGTACTTC. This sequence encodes CASSSSGTGFGEQYF.

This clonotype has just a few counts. CDR3 residues: CASWTESYEQYF. As DNA, the CDR3 is TGTGCCAGCTGGACAGAGTCCTACGAGCAGTACTTC. The rearrangement joins TRBV7-9 to TRBJ2-7, with D perhaps TRBD1 (6 bases). The V and J ends lost 8 bases and 1 base respectively, with 9 bases between them. CDR1 and CDR2 (germline): SEHNR, FQNEAQ (reference sequence). The CDR3 loop spans 12 amino acids.

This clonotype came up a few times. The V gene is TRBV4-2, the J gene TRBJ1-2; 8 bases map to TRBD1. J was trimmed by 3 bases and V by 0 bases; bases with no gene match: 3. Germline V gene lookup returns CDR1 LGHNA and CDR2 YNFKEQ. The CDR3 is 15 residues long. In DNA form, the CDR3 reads TGTGCCAGCAGCCAAGATGGACAGGGTGACTATGGCTACACCTTC. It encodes CASSQDGQGDYGYTF.

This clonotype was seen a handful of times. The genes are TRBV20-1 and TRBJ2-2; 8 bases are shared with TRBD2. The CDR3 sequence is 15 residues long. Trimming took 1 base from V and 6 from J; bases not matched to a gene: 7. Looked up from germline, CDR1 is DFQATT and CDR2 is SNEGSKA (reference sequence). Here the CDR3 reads CSARGAGEFAGELFF. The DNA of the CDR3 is TGCAGTGCTAGAGGAGCGGGAGAATTTGCCGGGGAGCTGTTTTTT.

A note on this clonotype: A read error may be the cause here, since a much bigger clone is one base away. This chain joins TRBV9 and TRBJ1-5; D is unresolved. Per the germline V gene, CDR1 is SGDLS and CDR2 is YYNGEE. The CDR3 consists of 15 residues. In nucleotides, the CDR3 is TGTGCCAGCAGCGTAGGGCCGACCAGCAATCGGCCCCAGCATTTT. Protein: CASSVGPTSNRPQHF.

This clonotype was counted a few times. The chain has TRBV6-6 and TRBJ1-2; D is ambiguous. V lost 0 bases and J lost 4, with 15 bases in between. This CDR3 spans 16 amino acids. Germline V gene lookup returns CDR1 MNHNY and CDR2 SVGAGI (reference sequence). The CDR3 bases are TGTGCCAGCAGTTACTCGAAGGCAGGTTCTGGCTATGGCTACACCTTC. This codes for CASSYSKAGSGYGYTF.

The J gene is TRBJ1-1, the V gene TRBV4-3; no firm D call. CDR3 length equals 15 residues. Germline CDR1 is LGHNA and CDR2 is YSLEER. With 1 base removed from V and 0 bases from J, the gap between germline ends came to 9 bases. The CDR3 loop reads CASSQGDALNTEAFF. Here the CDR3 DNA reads TGCGCCAGCAGCCAAGGCGACGCCCTGAACACTGAAGCTTTCTTT.

The CDR3 DNA sequence: TGTGCCAGCAGTTTAGAGGGTGAGCCGTTTTTT. Residues: CASSLEGEPFF. J is TRBJ1-4 and V is TRBV12-3 or TRBV12-4; D uncertain. The CDR3 length is 11 residues. V was cut by 1 base and J by 16 bases, with 10 bases left in between.

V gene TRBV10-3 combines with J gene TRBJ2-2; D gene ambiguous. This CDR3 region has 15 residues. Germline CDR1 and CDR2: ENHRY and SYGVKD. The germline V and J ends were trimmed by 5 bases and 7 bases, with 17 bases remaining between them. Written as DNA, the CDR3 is TGTGCCATCAGTCCCGGGCCAGATGAGCACGGGGAGCTGTTTTTT. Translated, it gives CAISPGPDEHGELFF.

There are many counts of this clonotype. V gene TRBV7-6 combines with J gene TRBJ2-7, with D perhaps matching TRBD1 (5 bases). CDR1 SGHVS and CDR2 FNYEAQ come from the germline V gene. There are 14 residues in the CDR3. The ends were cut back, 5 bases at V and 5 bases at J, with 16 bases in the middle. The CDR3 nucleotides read TGTGCCAGCAGCATATGGGGCCTAGGAGACGAGCAGTACTTC. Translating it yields CASSIWGLGDEQYF.

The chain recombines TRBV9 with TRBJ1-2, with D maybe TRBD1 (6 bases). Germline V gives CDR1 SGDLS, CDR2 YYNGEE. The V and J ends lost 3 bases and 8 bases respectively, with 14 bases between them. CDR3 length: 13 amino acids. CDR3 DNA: TGTGCCAGCAGCGAGGGGGGCTCGAGCGGCTACACCTTC. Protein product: CASSEGGSSGYTF. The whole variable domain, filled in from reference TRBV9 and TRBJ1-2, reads DSGVTQTPKHLITATGQRVTLRCSPRSGDLSVYWYQQSLDQGLQFLIQYYNGEERAKGNILERFSAQQFPDLHSELNLSSLELGDSALYFCASSEGGSSGYTFGSGTRLTVV.

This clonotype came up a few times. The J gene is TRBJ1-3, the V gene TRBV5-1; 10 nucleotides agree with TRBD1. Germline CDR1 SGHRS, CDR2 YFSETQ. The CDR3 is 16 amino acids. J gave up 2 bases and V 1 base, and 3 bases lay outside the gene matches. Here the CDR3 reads CASSLNGQGAGNTIYF. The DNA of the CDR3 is TGCGCCAGCAGCTTGAATGGACAGGGGGCTGGAAACACCATATATTTT.

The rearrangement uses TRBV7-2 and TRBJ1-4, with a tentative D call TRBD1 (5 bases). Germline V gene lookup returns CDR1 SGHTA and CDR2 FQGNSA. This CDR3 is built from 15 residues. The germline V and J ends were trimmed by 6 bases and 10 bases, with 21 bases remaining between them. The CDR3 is CASSGRDGGEGKLFF. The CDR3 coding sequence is TGTGCCAGCAGTGGCCGGGACGGAGGGGAAGGAAAACTGTTTTTT.

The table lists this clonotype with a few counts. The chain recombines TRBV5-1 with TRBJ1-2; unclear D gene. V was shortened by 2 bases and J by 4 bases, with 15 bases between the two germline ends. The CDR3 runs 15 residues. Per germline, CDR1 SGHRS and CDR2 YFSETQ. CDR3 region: CASSFRREASYGYTF. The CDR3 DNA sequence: TGCGCCAGCAGCTTTCGGAGGGAGGCGAGCTATGGCTACACCTTC.

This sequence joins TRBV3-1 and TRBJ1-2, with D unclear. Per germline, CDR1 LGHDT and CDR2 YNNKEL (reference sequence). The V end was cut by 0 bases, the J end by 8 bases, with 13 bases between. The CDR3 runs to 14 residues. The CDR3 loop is CASSQDWGGRGYTF. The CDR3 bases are TGTGCCAGCAGCCAAGATTGGGGAGGTCGCGGCTACACCTTC.

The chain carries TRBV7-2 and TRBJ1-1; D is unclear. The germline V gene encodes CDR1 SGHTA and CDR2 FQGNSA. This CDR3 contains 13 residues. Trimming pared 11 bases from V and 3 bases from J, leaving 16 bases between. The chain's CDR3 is CAWSMGRYTEAFF. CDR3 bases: TGTGCCTGGAGTATGGGCAGGTACACTGAAGCTTTCTTT. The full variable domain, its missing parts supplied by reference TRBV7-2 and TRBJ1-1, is GAGVSQSPSNKVTEKGKDVELRCDPISGHTALYWYRQSLGQGLEFLIYFQGNSAPDKSGLPSDRFSAERTGGSVSTLTIQRTQQEDSAVYLCAWSMGRYTEAFFGQGTRLTVV.

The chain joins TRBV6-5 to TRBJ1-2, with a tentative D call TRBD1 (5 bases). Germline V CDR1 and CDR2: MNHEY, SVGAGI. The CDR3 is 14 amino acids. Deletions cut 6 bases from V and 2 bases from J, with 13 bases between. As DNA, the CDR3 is TGTGCCAGCAGGTCCGACAGAAGGAACTATGGCTACACCTTC. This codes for CASRSDRRNYGYTF.

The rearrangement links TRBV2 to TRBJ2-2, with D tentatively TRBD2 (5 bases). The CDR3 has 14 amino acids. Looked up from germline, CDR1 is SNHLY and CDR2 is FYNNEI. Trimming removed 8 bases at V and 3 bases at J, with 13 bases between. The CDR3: CASAPRGYTGELFF. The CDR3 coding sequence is TGTGCCAGCGCCCCACGAGGGTACACCGGGGAGCTGTTTTTT.

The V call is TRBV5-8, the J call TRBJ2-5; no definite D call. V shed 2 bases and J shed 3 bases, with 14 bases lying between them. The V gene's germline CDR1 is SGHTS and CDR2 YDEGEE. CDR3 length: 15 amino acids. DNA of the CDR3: TGTGCCAGCAGCTTAGACGTAGACGCCGAAGAGACCCAGTACTTC. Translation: CASSLDVDAEETQYF. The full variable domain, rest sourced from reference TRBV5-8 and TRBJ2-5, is EAGVTQSPTHLIKTRGQQATLRCSPISGHTSVYWYQQALGLGLQFLLWYDEGEERNRGNFPPRFSGRQFPNYSSELNVNALELEDSALYLCASSLDVDAEETQYFGPGTRLLVL.

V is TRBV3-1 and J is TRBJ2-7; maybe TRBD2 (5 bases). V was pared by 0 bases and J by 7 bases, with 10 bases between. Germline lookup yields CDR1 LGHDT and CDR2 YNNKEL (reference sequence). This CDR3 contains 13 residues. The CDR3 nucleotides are TGTGCCAGCAGCCAAGATCAGAGCGGAGAGCAGTACTTC. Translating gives CASSQDQSGEQYF.

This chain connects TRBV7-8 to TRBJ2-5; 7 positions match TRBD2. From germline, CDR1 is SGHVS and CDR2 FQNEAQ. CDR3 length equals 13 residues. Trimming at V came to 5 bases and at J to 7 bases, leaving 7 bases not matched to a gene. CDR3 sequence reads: CASSPQLAATQYF. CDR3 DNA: TGTGCCAGCAGCCCGCAGCTAGCGGCGACCCAGTACTTC.

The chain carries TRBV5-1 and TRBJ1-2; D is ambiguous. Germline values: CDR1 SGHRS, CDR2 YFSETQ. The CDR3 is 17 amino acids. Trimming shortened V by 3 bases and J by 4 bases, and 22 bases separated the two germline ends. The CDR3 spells CASSWEVPLPTFYGYTF. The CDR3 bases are TGCGCCAGCAGCTGGGAGGTTCCGCTCCCAACATTCTATGGCTACACCTTC.

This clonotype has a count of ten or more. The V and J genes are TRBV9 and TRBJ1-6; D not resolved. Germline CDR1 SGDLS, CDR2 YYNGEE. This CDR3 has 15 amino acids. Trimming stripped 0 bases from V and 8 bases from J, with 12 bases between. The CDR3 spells CASSVVPFGDSPLHF. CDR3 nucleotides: TGTGCCAGCAGCGTAGTTCCATTCGGCGATTCACCCCTCCACTTT.

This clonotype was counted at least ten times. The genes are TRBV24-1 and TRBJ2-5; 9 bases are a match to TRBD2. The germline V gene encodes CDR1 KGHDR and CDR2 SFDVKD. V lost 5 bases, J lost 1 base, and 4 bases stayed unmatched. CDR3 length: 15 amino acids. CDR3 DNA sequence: TGTGCCACCAGTGCAAGCGGGGGGACCCAAGAGACCCAGTACTTC. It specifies CATSASGGTQETQYF.